This TCR beta chain was observed in a study of blood T cell repertoires in COVID-19. Study summary: PBMCs, B-cell-depleted T cells, or T cells provided the cDNA or gDNA that made up the material.

The authors' processing: Nucleated cell number was recorded as an estimate derived from reference gene primer amplification. Assay used: immunoSEQ multiplex PCR; TCRdb lists only in-frame clones, some missing. The DNA was the basis for D and trimming; V, J and clone size are from that table. Among about 330,000 clones listed, approximately 92% were seen once. Trimming shortened V by 5 bases and J by 1 base, and 9 bases separated the two germline ends. This CDR3 region has 14 residues. Germline values: CDR1 SGHAT, CDR2 FQNNGV. The genes are TRBV11-2 and TRBJ1-3; unclear D gene. The sample taken for sequencing was PBMCs or T cells enriched from blood (not recorded which). The source is a woman aged 25 to 39 who had recovered from COVID-19. CDR3 sequence: CASSALRSGNTIYF. DNA of the CDR3: TGTGCCAGCAGCGCCTTGCGGTCTGGAAACACCATATATTTT.